The table lists the clone carrying this T cell receptor (beta chain) with a count of one. Its antigen is undetermined. This CDR3 is 14 amino acids long. CDR1 MDHEN and CDR2 SYDVKM come from the germline V gene. V shed 6 bases and J shed 4 bases, with 13 bases lying between them. Only in-frame clones appear in the TCRdb table, and some are missing; sequencing was by immunoSEQ multiplex PCR. The profile covers roughly 35,000 clones, with 75% to 90% appearing a single time and less than 3.5% taken by the ten largest. The data were taken from a study of T cells in localized non-small cell lung cancer. Findings of the study overall: Of the top 100 tumor clones, median roughly 60 were in adjacent lung, 25 to 35 among its top 100. Uninvolved adjacent lung, not tumor, had the highest T cell clonality. The tumor had only one region sequenced, so heterogeneity remains possible.

Source: peripheral blood, taken before any cancer treatment. The chain employs TRBV28 and TRBJ2-1; tentative D call: TRBD2 (5 bases). The clonotype comes from a woman between 40 and 69 years old with stage I lung adenocarcinoma. CDR3 DNA sequence: TGTGCCAGCAGCCCACTAGTATCTTACAATGAGCAGTTCTTC. As protein: CASSPLVSYNEQFF. Drawing the rest from reference TRBV28 and TRBJ2-1, the complete variable domain is DVKVTQSSRYLVKRTGEKVFLECVQDMDHENMFWYRQDPGLGLRLIYFSYDVKMKEKGDIPEGYSVSREKKERFSLILESASTNQTSMYLCASSPLVSYNEQFFGPGTRLTVL.